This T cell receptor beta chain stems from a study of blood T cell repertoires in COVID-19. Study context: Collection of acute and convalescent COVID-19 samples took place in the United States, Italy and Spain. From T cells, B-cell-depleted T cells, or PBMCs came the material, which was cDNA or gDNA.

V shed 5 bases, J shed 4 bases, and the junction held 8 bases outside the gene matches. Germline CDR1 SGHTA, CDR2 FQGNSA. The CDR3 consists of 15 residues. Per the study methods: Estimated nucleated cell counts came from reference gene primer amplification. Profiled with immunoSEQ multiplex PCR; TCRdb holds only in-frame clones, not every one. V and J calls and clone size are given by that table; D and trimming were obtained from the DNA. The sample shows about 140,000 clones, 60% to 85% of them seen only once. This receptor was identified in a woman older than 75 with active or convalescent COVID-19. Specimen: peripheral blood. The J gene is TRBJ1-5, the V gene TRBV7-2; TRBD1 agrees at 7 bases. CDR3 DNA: TGTGCCAGCAGCAACAGGGGACCGCAGAATCAGCCCCAGCATTTT. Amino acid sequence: CASSNRGPQNQPQHF.